One T cell receptor (beta chain) is described in this entry. There are 14 residues in the CDR3. V was trimmed by 3 bases and J by 4 bases, leaving 12 bases between them. In germline, CDR1 is LNHDA, CDR2 SQIVND (reference sequence). Each depressed patient was matched pairwise with a non-depressed control on sex, age, current smoking status and body mass index. Blood, about 27 ml, was drawn into EDTA tubes. The data derive from a study of untreated major depressive disorder. Some clones are missing from TCRdb's copy, which holds only in-frame ones; the method was immunoSEQ multiplex PCR. The table shows approximately 20,000 clones, with more than 70% occurring only once.

This sequence originates from a woman aged 25 to 39 in good health. This chain joins TRBV19 and TRBJ1-1; D remains ambiguous. Sequencing was performed on CD4+ T cells from PBMCs. CDR3: CASSIPGIGTEAFF. The CDR3 nucleotides are TGTGCCAGTAGTATTCCAGGTATCGGCACTGAAGCTTTCTTT.